The clone carrying this T cell receptor (beta chain) was picked up a small number of times. The data stem from a study of blood T cells in healthy people across ages. PBMCs, at least 7 million per sample, were isolated. The use of a sample-barcoded 5' primer and a J-beta primer mix characterized a second PCR of roughly 7 to 12 cycles. MiXCR was run by TCRdb on the 5' RACE reads, yielding one entry per CDR3 protein. The data show 800,000 to 1,300,000 distinct CDR3 sequences, approximately 26% seen once. These same records also appear under a second study, on T cells of mothers and their children.

The sequenced sample was blood. The receptor's source is a girl under 10 years old in good health.

The CDR3 coding sequence is TGTGCCACTGACCAGGGGTTAAACACTGAAGCTTTCTTT. This translates into CATDQGLNTEAFF. The genes are TRBV12-3 or TRBV12-4 and TRBJ1-1; possibly TRBD1 for D (6 bases). V was cut by 10 bases and J by 2 bases, with 14 bases left in between. The CDR3 is 13 residues long.